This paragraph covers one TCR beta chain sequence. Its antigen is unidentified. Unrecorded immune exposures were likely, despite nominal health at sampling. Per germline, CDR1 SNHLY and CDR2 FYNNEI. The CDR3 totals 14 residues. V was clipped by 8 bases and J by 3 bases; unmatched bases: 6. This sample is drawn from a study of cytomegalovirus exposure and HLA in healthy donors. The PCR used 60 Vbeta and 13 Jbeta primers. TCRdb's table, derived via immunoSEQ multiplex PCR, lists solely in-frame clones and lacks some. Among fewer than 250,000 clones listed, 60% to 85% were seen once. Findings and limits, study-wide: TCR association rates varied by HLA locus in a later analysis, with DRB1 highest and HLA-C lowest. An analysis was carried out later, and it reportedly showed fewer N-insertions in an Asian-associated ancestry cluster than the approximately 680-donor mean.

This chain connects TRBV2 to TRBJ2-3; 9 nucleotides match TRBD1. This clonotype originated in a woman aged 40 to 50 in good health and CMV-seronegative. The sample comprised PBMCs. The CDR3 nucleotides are TGTGCCAGCGGAAGGGACAGGGTGACAGATACGCAGTATTTT. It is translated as CASGRDRVTDTQYF. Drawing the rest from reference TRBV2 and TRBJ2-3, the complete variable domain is EPEVTQTPSHQVTQMGQEVILRCVPISNHLYFYWYRQILGQKVEFLVSFYNNEISEKSEIFDDQFSVERPDGSNFTLKIRSTKLEDSAMYFCASGRDRVTDTQYFGPGTRLTVL.